Shown below are 9 T cell receptor beta chains from a single sample sequenced in a study of cytomegalovirus exposure and HLA in healthy donors. PCR was performed using 60 Vbeta and 13 Jbeta primers. The protocol was immunoSEQ multiplex PCR, while the TCRdb copy is restricted to in-frame clones and leaves out a portion. The sample shows around 140,000 clones, roughly 85% of them seen only once. The specimen was PBMCs. The receptor source for this set is a man in his forties or fifties in good health and CMV-seronegative.

The J gene is TRBJ1-1, the V gene TRBV4-3; TRBD1 might be the D (6 bases). Germline CDR1 reads LGHNA; CDR2 reads YSLEER. The CDR3 has 13 amino acids. V lost 4 bases to trimming and J lost 2 bases, with 8 bases between them. The CDR3 spells CASSRTDNTEAFF. For the CDR3, the DNA is TGCGCCAGCAGCCGGACAGACAACACTGAAGCTTTCTTT.

The chain carries TRBV6-1 and TRBJ1-3; 7 bases fit TRBD1. This CDR3 has 14 residues. V shed 7 bases, J shed 6 bases, and the junction held 9 bases outside the gene matches. From germline, CDR1 is MNHNS and CDR2 SASEGT. The CDR3 loop is CASKVGTETNTIYF. In nucleotides, the CDR3 is TGTGCCAGCAAGGTGGGGACAGAGACAAACACCATATATTTT.

The chain links TRBV18 to TRBJ2-7; D perhaps matches TRBD1 (5 bases). The V gene's germline CDR1 is KGHSH and CDR2 LQKENI. Deletions cut 6 bases from V and 5 bases from J, with 20 bases between. The CDR3 is made up of 15 amino acids. CDR3 bases: TGTGCCAGCTCCCAATCCAGAGCGTTCAGGGACGAGCAGTACTTC. This codes for CASSQSRAFRDEQYF.

The chain joins TRBV2 to TRBJ2-1; 8 nucleotides align to TRBD2. Germline V gives CDR1 SNHLY, CDR2 FYNNEI. There are 16 residues in the CDR3. The J segment lost 3 bases and the V segment lost 6 bases, leaving 10 bases of the junction unmatched. The CDR3 loop is CASRTRTSRRYNEQFF. The CDR3, as DNA: TGTGCCAGCAGGACACGGACTAGCAGGCGCTACAATGAGCAGTTCTTC.

This chain links TRBV6-5 with TRBJ2-3, with TRBD1 matching 9 bases. Germline V gene sequence: CDR1 MNHEY, CDR2 SVGAGI. The length of the CDR3 is 16 residues. With 0 bases clipped from V and 0 bases from J, the junction kept 1 base outside the gene matches. The CDR3 reads CASSYSTGGSTDTQYF. The CDR3 region has the DNA TGTGCCAGCAGTTACTCCACAGGGGGCAGCACAGATACGCAGTATTTT.

V and J are TRBV5-1 and TRBJ2-5; 16 nucleotides align to TRBD2. Germline CDR1 is SGHRS and CDR2 is YFSETQ. With 3 bases clipped from V and 2 bases from J, the junction kept 4 bases outside the gene matches. The CDR3 extends over 17 amino acids. The chain's CDR3 is CASSSGTSGRAQETQYF. For the CDR3, the DNA is TGCGCCAGCAGCTCCGGGACTAGCGGGAGGGCTCAAGAGACCCAGTACTTC.

This clone appeared a few times. V gene TRBV4-1 combines with J gene TRBJ2-5; 9 nucleotides align to TRBD1. There are 17 residues in the CDR3. Germline loops: CDR1 MGHRA, CDR2 YSYEKL. Trimming took 3 bases from V and 4 from J; bases not matched to a gene: 12. The CDR3 DNA reads as TGCGCCAGCAGCCAGCAGCCGGGACAGGGAGGTCGAGAGACCCAGTACTTC. The encoded protein is CASSQQPGQGGRETQYF.

V and J are TRBV12-2 and TRBJ1-1; TRBD1, the table's D call, lacks a check against the DNA. TRBV12-2 is recorded as a pseudogene. CDR3 length equals 12 residues. CDR3 region: CASRLDSTEAFF. CDR3 DNA: TGTGCAAGTCGCTTAGACAGCACTGAAGCTTTCTTT.

This chain uses TRBV7-9 with TRBJ1-6; D is uncertain. The germline V gene encodes CDR1 SEHNR and CDR2 FQNEAQ (reference sequence). Trimming left V 5 bases short and J 4 bases short, with 15 bases between. CDR3 length: 16 amino acids. CDR3 in amino acids: CASSPSGGEYNSPLHF. CDR3 DNA: TGTGCCAGCAGCCCCTCCGGAGGAGAGTATAATTCACCCCTCCACTTT.